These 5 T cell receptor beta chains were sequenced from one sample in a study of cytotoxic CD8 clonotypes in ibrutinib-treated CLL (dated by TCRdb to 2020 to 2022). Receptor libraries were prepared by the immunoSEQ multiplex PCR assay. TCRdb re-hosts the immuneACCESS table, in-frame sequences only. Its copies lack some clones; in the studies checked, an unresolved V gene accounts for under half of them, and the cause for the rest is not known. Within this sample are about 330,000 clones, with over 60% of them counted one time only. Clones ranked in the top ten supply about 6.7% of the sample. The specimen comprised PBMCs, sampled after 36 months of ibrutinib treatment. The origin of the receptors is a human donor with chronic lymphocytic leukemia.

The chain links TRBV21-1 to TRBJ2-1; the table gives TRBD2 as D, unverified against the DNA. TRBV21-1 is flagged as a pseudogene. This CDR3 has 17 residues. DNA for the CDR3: TGTGCCAGCAGCAAATCCCCTAGCGGGAGACTGCGCGATGAGCAGTTCTTC. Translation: CASSKSPSGRLRDEQFF.

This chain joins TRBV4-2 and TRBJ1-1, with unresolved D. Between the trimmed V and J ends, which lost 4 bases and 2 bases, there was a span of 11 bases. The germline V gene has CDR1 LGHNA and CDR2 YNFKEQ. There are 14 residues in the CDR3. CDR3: CASSPSRGNTEAFF. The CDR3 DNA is TGTGCCAGCAGCCCTAGCAGAGGTAACACTGAAGCTTTCTTT.

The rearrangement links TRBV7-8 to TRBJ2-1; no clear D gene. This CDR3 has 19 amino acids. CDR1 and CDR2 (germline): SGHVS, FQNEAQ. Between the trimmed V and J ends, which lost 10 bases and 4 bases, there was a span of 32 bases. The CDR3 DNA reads TGTGCCATCCATGGAGCTTATTGGGGTTCCCAAAGTCGTTACAATGAGCAGTTCTTC. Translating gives CAIHGAYWGSQSRYNEQFF.

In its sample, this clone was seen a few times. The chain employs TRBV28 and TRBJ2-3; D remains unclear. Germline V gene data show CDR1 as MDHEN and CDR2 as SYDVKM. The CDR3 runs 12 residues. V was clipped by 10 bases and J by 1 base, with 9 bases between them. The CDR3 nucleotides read TGTGCCACCGCAAGGGGCACAGATACGCAGTATTTT. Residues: CATARGTDTQYF.

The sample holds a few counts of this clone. The CDR3 nucleotides are TGTGCCAGCAGTTCCCTCGGGAGAGGGGAAAAACTGTTTTTT. Translating it yields CASSSLGRGEKLFF. The chain carries TRBV6-5 and TRBJ1-4, with D uncertain. The CDR3 length is 14 residues. The germline V gene encodes CDR1 MNHEY and CDR2 SVGAGI. Trimming stripped 4 bases from V and 8 bases from J, with 14 bases between.